The present T cell receptor beta chain was sequenced within a study of technical replicates of blood from several donors (dated by TCRdb to the late 2010s). The library came from the immunoSEQ multiplex PCR assay. Entries here come from immuneACCESS through TCRdb and include only in-frame sequences with V and J called. Some clones fail to appear in such tables; in the studies checked, an unresolved V gene covers under half of the shortfall, and the cause of the remainder is unknown. The sample has almost 90,000 clones on record, approximately 95% of them singletons. More than 0.3% of the sample belongs to the ten largest clones. Points on this clone: This receptor's antigen is unknown. No much larger clonotype is one base removed from it; base qualities were not supplied.

Spanning cysteine to phenylalanine, the CDR3 consists of 18 amino acids. Only the CDR3 portion is preserved as DNA: 54 bases, with reading frame beginning at the first base. V ends up 4 bases short and J 0 bases short, with an unmatched junction base count of 10. The germline V gene encodes CDR1 SGHRS and CDR2 YFSETQ. This chain joins TRBV5-1 to TRBJ2-3; 11 of the junction bases match TRBD2. The sequenced sample was T cells isolated from PBMCs. The TCR originated in a human donor in good health. The CDR3 is CASSLPTSGRMSTDTQYF. At the DNA level, the sequence is TGCGCCAGCAGCCTCCCTACTAGCGGGAGAATGAGCACAGATACGCAGTATTTT. Where the CDR3 stops, the reference TRBV5-1 and TRBJ2-3 genes take over; the full variable domain is KAGVTQTPRYLIKTRGQQVTLSCSPISGHRSVSWYQQTPGQGLQFLFEYFSETQRNKGNFPGRFSGRQFSNSRSEMNVSTLELGDSALYLCASSLPTSGRMSTDTQYFGPGTRLTVL.